Listed here are 7 T cell receptor beta chains from one sample, sequenced in a study of beta chain features in type 1 diabetes. TCRB transcripts that were expressed got sequenced, as all of the isolated RNA had been reverse transcribed. This table comes from immunoSEQ multiplex PCR, and its TCRdb copy is limited to in-frame clones, with some not included. Of about 290,000 clones listed, under 8.5% were seen once; the top ten hold 1%. Sequencing used central memory CD4+ T cells from blood. Receptors originate from a woman aged 18-29 years in good health.

Only a few counts were recorded for this clone. The V gene is TRBV29-1, the J gene TRBJ1-1; D is undetermined. Deletions cut 7 bases from V and 5 bases from J, with 11 bases between. CDR1 is SQVTM, CDR2 ANQGSEA, per germline. The CDR3 contains 11 residues. CDR3 sequence reads: CSAAVETEAFF. As DNA, the CDR3 is TGCAGCGCGGCGGTGGAGACTGAAGCTTTCTTT.

In its sample, this clone was seen a few times. Other DNA sequences within the sample encode an identical CDR3. The J gene is TRBJ1-1, the V gene TRBV20-1, with D uncertain. This CDR3 region has 11 residues. Trimming took 3 bases from V and 2 from J, leaving 4 bases between them. Germline CDR1 and CDR2: DFQATT and SNEGSKA (reference sequence). CDR3 DNA: TGCAGTGCTAGTTCTAACACTGAAGCTTTCTTT. This sequence encodes CSASSNTEAFF.

The chain links TRBV19 to TRBJ1-2, with TRBD1 matching over 10 bases. V was clipped by 4 bases and J by 9 bases; unmatched bases: 14. This CDR3 is 16 amino acids long. Germline CDR1 is LNHDA and CDR2 is SQIVND (reference sequence). Here the CDR3 DNA reads TGTGCCAGTAGTACGCCGGGACAGGGGACCCGCCGAAGCTACACCTTC. Protein sequence: CASSTPGQGTRRSYTF.

This clone showed up just a few times. The rearrangement links TRBV15 to TRBJ1-1; 7 positions agree with TRBD1. This CDR3 contains 15 residues. Germline V gene sequence: CDR1 LNHNV, CDR2 YYDKDF (reference sequence). Trimming at V came to 2 bases and at J to 5 bases, leaving 8 bases not matched to a gene. CDR3 in DNA: TGTGCCACCAGCAGATACTGGGACAGTGGAACTGAAGCTTTCTTT. Encoded protein: CATSRYWDSGTEAFF.

This clone turned up a few times. The rearrangement joins TRBV11-2 to TRBJ1-2; D is uncertain. Per germline, CDR1 SGHAT and CDR2 FQNNGV. V lost 1 base and J 8 bases, leaving 14 bases between the germline ends. This CDR3 is 14 amino acids long. The CDR3 here is CASSLGRQPEGYTF. In DNA, the CDR3 is TGTGCCAGCAGCTTAGGACGGCAGCCGGAGGGCTACACCTTC.

This sequence joins TRBV2 and TRBJ2-7; TRBD1 matches at 7 bases. Germline V CDR1 and CDR2: SNHLY, FYNNEI. The V segment lost 6 bases and the J segment 7 bases; nucleotides outside the gene matches: 12. This CDR3 is 14 amino acids long. The CDR3 region has the DNA TGTGCCAGCAGCACCTCGACAGGGCCCGGGGAGCAGTACTTC. It specifies CASSTSTGPGEQYF.

Many counts were recorded for this clone. CDR3 nucleotides: TGTGCCACCAGCAGTCTGGGGGCTGGGGCCAACGTCCTGACTTTC. It translates to CATSSLGAGANVLTF. The V call is TRBV15, the J call TRBJ2-6; D may correspond to TRBD1 or TRBD2 (5 bases each). Trimming cost V 3 bases and J 2 bases, with 8 bases left between them. This CDR3 has 15 residues. Per germline, CDR1 LNHNV and CDR2 YYDKDF (reference sequence). Full variable domain (rest looked up from reference TRBV15 and TRBJ2-6): DAMVIQNPRYQVTQFGKPVTLSCSQTLNHNVMYWYQQKSSQAPKLLFHYYDKDFNNEADTPDNFQSRRPNTSFCFLDIRSPGLGDTAMYLCATSSLGAGANVLTFGAGSRLTVL.